The 27 T cell receptor beta chains listed next were all sequenced from one sample in a study of blood T cell repertoires in COVID-19. Profiling relied on immunoSEQ multiplex PCR, and the TCRdb table lists in-frame clones only, not all of them. The table shows about 440,000 clones, with roughly nine tenths occurring only once. The sequenced material came from PBMCs or T cells enriched from blood (not recorded which). These receptors were collected from a young woman with acute COVID-19.

The chain combines TRBV2 with TRBJ2-3; weak D call: TRBD2 (5 bases). Germline assignment: CDR1 SNHLY and CDR2 FYNNEI. V lost 3 bases to trimming and J lost 7 bases, with 11 bases between them. CDR3 length equals 13 residues. The CDR3 region is CASSEEVRNTQYF. CDR3 in DNA: TGTGCCAGCAGTGAGGAGGTTCGAAATACGCAGTATTTT.

In its sample, this clone was seen once. The DNA for the CDR3 is TGTGCCAGCAGCGTAGATGTCTCCGTCTACGAGCAGTACTTC. It specifies CASSVDVSVYEQYF. The V gene is TRBV9, the J gene TRBJ2-7; unclear D gene. The CDR3 has 14 residues. Trimming removed 0 bases from V and 3 bases from J, with 10 bases in between. The germline V gene encodes CDR1 SGDLS and CDR2 YYNGEE.

V and J are TRBV4-3 and TRBJ2-3; 13 bases are shared with TRBD2. Germline V gene data show CDR1 as LGHNA and CDR2 as YSLEER. This CDR3 has 17 residues. V shed 5 bases and J 3 bases; nucleotides not matched to a gene: 8. The CDR3 spells CASSRTSGSGVTDTQYF. The CDR3 DNA sequence: TGCGCCAGCAGCAGGACTAGCGGGAGTGGTGTGACAGATACGCAGTATTTT.

V is TRBV30 and J is TRBJ1-5; perhaps TRBD1 as D (6 bases). Looked up from germline, CDR1 is GTSNPN and CDR2 is SVGIG (reference sequence). The CDR3 totals 16 residues. The V end was cut by 5 bases, the J end by 2 bases, with 19 bases between. Here the CDR3 reads CAWGLTGRGGNQPQHF. The CDR3 DNA reads TGTGCCTGGGGATTAACAGGGAGAGGTGGCAATCAGCCCCAGCATTTT. The complete variable domain, with remaining parts taken from reference TRBV30 and TRBJ1-5, reads SQTIHQWPATLVQPVGSPLSLECTVEGTSNPNLYWYRQAAGRGLQLLFYSVGIGQISSEVPQNLSASRPQDRQFILSSKKLLLSDSGFYLCAWGLTGRGGNQPQHFGDGTRLSIL.

The chain carries TRBV5-1 and TRBJ2-7; D call uncertain. The CDR3 spans 15 residues. The V end was cut by 0 bases, the J end by 3 bases, with 13 bases between. Germline assignment: CDR1 SGHRS and CDR2 YFSETQ. The CDR3 is CASSLGSAADYEQYF. CDR3 nucleotides: TGCGCCAGCAGCTTGGGGTCTGCGGCGGACTACGAGCAGTACTTC.

The V and J genes are TRBV2 and TRBJ2-1, with 13 bases lining up with TRBD2. Germline V gene sequence: CDR1 SNHLY, CDR2 FYNNEI. The CDR3 is 15 residues long. With 8 bases clipped from V and 3 bases from J, the junction kept 4 bases outside the gene matches. The CDR3 region has the DNA TGTGCCAGCGGAAGGACTAGCGGGGGCTACAATGAGCAGTTCTTC. It translates to CASGRTSGGYNEQFF.

The chain is built from TRBV2 and TRBJ2-3; a possible D gene is TRBD1 (7 bases). Trimming took 8 bases from V and 8 from J, leaving 20 bases between them. The CDR3 runs 14 residues. CDR1 is SNHLY and CDR2 is FYNNEI in the germline V gene. Here the CDR3 DNA reads TGTGCCAGCCGGGACAGCGGGTCCGTGGGTACGCAGTATTTT. Its translation is CASRDSGSVGTQYF.

The chain has TRBV6-2 or TRBV6-3 and TRBJ2-3, with TRBD2 identical over 15 bases. V lost 2 bases and J lost 3; bases outside the gene matches: 9. The CDR3 runs to 19 residues. Germline loops: CDR1 MNHEY, CDR2 SVGEGT. The CDR3 spells CASSYTGTSGGRRTDTQYF. The CDR3 nucleotides are TGTGCCAGCAGTTACACCGGGACTAGCGGGGGGAGGAGGACAGATACGCAGTATTTT.

The CDR3, as DNA: TGTGCCAGCAGCTTGGGGACGGGGGGGTTCCCGACTAGCACAGATACGCAGTATTTT. The encoded protein is CASSLGTGGFPTSTDTQYF. The chain links TRBV5-4 to TRBJ2-3; 8 nucleotides line up with TRBD2. This CDR3 region has 19 residues. With V trimmed by 0 bases and J by 0 bases, 12 bases remained unmatched. Germline CDR1 SGHNT, CDR2 YYREEE (reference sequence). Full variable domain (outside the CDR3, taken from reference TRBV5-4 and TRBJ2-3): ETGVTQSPTHLIKTRGQQVTLRCSSQSGHNTVSWYQQALGQGPQFIFQYYREEENGRGNFPPRFSGLQFPNYSSELNVNALELDDSALYLCASSLGTGGFPTSTDTQYFGPGTRLTVL.

J is TRBJ2-1 and V is TRBV19; tentative D call: TRBD2 (7 bases). This CDR3 spans 16 amino acids. V was clipped by 1 base and J by 8 bases, with 18 bases between them. Germline values: CDR1 LNHDA, CDR2 SQIVND (reference sequence). CDR3 protein: CASSIVGAAGLDEQFF. Here the CDR3 DNA reads TGTGCCAGTAGTATAGTGGGGGCAGCGGGGCTAGATGAGCAGTTCTTC.

This chain links TRBV10-3 with TRBJ2-7; maybe TRBD2 (5 bases). This CDR3 has 13 residues. Germline values: CDR1 ENHRY, CDR2 SYGVKD. V lost 7 bases and J 2 bases, leaving 12 bases between the germline ends. CDR3: CAITDGVTYEQYF. The CDR3 DNA is TGTGCCATCACTGACGGGGTCACCTACGAGCAGTACTTC.

This chain connects TRBV18 to TRBJ1-1; 7 nucleotides line up with TRBD1. The J segment lost 7 bases and the V segment lost 1 base, leaving 3 bases of the junction unmatched. The CDR3 runs 13 residues. The germline V gene encodes CDR1 KGHSH and CDR2 LQKENI. In DNA form, the CDR3 reads TGTGCCAGCTCACCACAGGGGGCCTTTGAAGCTTTCTTT. Its protein is CASSPQGAFEAFF.

The chain is built from TRBV10-3 and TRBJ1-1, with TRBD1 as a possible D gene (6 bases). The V gene's germline CDR1 is ENHRY and CDR2 SYGVKD. The CDR3 contains 11 residues. CDR3 residues: CAVQGTAEAFF. As DNA, the CDR3 is TGTGCAGTCCAGGGGACCGCTGAAGCTTTCTTT.

V is TRBV10-2 and J is TRBJ2-2; maybe TRBD2 (6 bases). Per germline, CDR1 WSHSY and CDR2 SAAADI. The V gene lost 4 bases and the J gene lost 8 bases, with 14 bases spanning the gap. The CDR3 sequence is 14 residues long. CDR3 region: CASSATGLGGELFF. The CDR3 DNA reads as TGCGCCAGCAGTGCAACGGGACTTGGTGGGGAGCTGTTTTTT.

The CDR3 loop is CASSPPPTGTEAFF. Here the CDR3 DNA reads TGTGCCAGCTCACCACCCCCAACAGGGACTGAAGCTTTCTTT. The genes are TRBV18 and TRBJ1-1, with TRBD1 as a possible D gene (6 bases). Trimming left V 0 bases short and J 5 bases short, with 10 bases between. Germline CDR1 KGHSH, CDR2 LQKENI. The CDR3 spans 14 residues.

The chain combines TRBV12-1 with TRBJ2-3; the table's D call, TRBD2, was not checked against the DNA. TRBV12-1 is designated a pseudogene. The CDR3 spans 15 residues. CDR3 protein: CASKLAGDYTDTQYF. Written as DNA, the CDR3 is TGTGCCAGCAAATTAGCGGGGGACTACACAGATACGCAGTATTTT.

This clone was seen only a few times. The rearrangement joins TRBV12-3 or TRBV12-4 to TRBJ1-2; TRBD1 might be the D (6 bases). The CDR3 consists of 13 residues. Between the trimmed V and J ends, which lost 5 bases and 4 bases, there was a span of 11 bases. CDR3 nucleotides: TGTGCCAGCAGTCCCGGACAGTCCTATGGCTACACCTTC. It encodes CASSPGQSYGYTF.

The genes are TRBV6-4 and TRBJ1-1; TRBD1 aligns across 9 bases. V dropped 5 bases and J dropped 5; count of bases not matched to a gene: 6. Germline lookup yields CDR1 MRHNA and CDR2 SNTAGT. This CDR3 is 14 amino acids long. CDR3 sequence: CASSLNRGQTEAFF. The CDR3 bases are TGTGCCAGCAGTCTAAACAGGGGGCAGACTGAAGCTTTCTTT.

This sequence joins TRBV12-5 and TRBJ1-1; no reliable D call. The CDR3 runs to 13 residues. Germline CDR1 is LGHNT and CDR2 is FRNRAP. The V gene lost 6 bases and the J gene lost 0 bases, with 8 bases spanning the gap. The CDR3 DNA follows: TGTGCTAGTGGCATACAGCTGAACACTGAAGCTTTCTTT. As protein: CASGIQLNTEAFF.

The chain recombines TRBV27 with TRBJ2-7; TRBD1 matches at 9 bases. Germline CDR1 and CDR2: MNHEY and SMNVEV (reference sequence). This CDR3 has 13 residues. The trim removed 6 bases at V and 5 bases at J, leaving 5 bases unmatched. The CDR3 DNA follows: TGTGCCAGCAGGAGACAGGGGGAGAACGAGCAGTACTTC. As protein: CASRRQGENEQYF.

V gene TRBV7-9 combines with J gene TRBJ1-4, with no clear D. Trimming took off 1 base at V and 3 bases at J, with 9 bases between the two ends. The CDR3 has 15 residues. Looked up from germline, CDR1 is SEHNR and CDR2 is FQNEAQ (reference sequence). This CDR3 is CASSLGGRANEKLFF. CDR3 nucleotides: TGTGCCAGCAGCTTAGGCGGGCGGGCTAATGAAAAACTGTTTTTT.

This rearrangement joins TRBV6-6 to TRBJ2-2, with D maybe TRBD2 (7 bases). The CDR3 spans 15 residues. Germline V gives CDR1 MNHNY, CDR2 SVGAGI (reference sequence). The V end lost 8 bases, the J end lost 0 bases, and 13 bases lay between the germline ends. CDR3 DNA sequence: TGTGCCAGCTCCTACGGGGGGCCGAACACCGGGGAGCTGTTTTTT. Translating it yields CASSYGGPNTGELFF.

V usage is TRBV7-9 and J usage is TRBJ1-4; D unclear. From germline, CDR1 is SEHNR and CDR2 FQNEAQ (reference sequence). V lost 1 base and J 8 bases, leaving 17 bases between the germline ends. The CDR3 contains 16 residues. The CDR3 DNA is TGTGCCAGCAGCTTAGTTTTGCGGTCCCGCGAGGAAAAACTGTTTTTT. It codes for CASSLVLRSREEKLFF.

The CDR3 coding sequence is TGTGCCAGCGCCCCACAGGGCAAATATAGCAATCAGCCCCAGCATTTT. It codes for CASAPQGKYSNQPQHF. The chain joins TRBV2 to TRBJ1-5, with D possibly TRBD1 on 6 matching bases. The CDR3 runs to 16 residues. With 8 bases removed from V and 0 bases from J, the gap between germline ends came to 17 bases. Per germline, CDR1 SNHLY and CDR2 FYNNEI.

This clone is a singleton in its sample. The chain is built from TRBV25-1 and TRBJ1-2, with D unclear. Between the trimmed V and J ends, which lost 3 bases and 4 bases, there was a span of 9 bases. There are 13 residues in the CDR3. Germline loops: CDR1 MGHDK, CDR2 SYGVNS. This CDR3 reads CASSEDGGYGYTF. The DNA of the CDR3 is TGTGCCAGCAGTGAGGATGGAGGCTATGGCTACACCTTC.

The chain links TRBV6-1 to TRBJ2-2, with D uncertain. The CDR3 has 15 residues. V lost 1 base and J 2 bases, leaving 8 bases between the germline ends. The germline gives CDR1 MNHNS, CDR2 SASEGT. Written as DNA, the CDR3 is TGTGCCAGCAGTGAAGAGCAGGTTAACACCGGGGAGCTGTTTTTT. Translating it yields CASSEEQVNTGELFF.

This clone was seen a few times. The chain is built from TRBV6-2 or TRBV6-3 and TRBJ2-1, with 8 bases identical to TRBD2. The J segment lost 7 bases and the V segment lost 6 bases, leaving 17 bases of the junction unmatched. The germline V gene has CDR1 MNHEY and CDR2 SVGEGT. This CDR3 spans 17 amino acids. This chain's CDR3 is CASSQLKPGLGLNEQFF. For the CDR3, the DNA is TGTGCCAGCAGCCAACTTAAACCGGGACTAGGGTTGAATGAGCAGTTCTTC.